The 26 T cell receptor beta chains listed next were all sequenced from one sample in a study of shared clonotypes between healthy human individuals. Sequencing was performed with immunoSEQ multiplex PCR; in TCRdb, only in-frame clones are kept and a portion is missing. The sample shows millions of clones, 85% to 95% of them seen only once. The specimen was naive CD4+ T cells sorted from blood. As for subset: CD45RA+ positively selected. These receptor sequences come from a man aged 18 to 30 in good health.

In its sample, this clone was seen once. The V call is TRBV6-5, the J call TRBJ2-1, with TRBD2 matching over 8 bases. Trimming at V came to 5 bases and at J to 7 bases, leaving 10 bases not matched to a gene. The CDR3 loop spans 15 amino acids. Germline CDR1 is MNHEY and CDR2 is SVGAGI. CDR3 nucleotide sequence: TGTGCCAGCAGTCGTAGCGGGATAAAGAGGAATGAGCAGTTCTTC. Protein: CASSRSGIKRNEQFF.

The chain employs TRBV5-1 and TRBJ2-7; possible D gene TRBD2, 5 bases. This CDR3 region has 14 residues. Germline loops: CDR1 SGHRS, CDR2 YFSETQ. The V gene lost 7 bases and the J gene lost 2 bases, with 16 bases spanning the gap. DNA of the CDR3: TGCGCCAGCGCATTAACGGGGAGCCCCTACGAGCAGTACTTC. Translation gives CASALTGSPYEQYF.

The rearrangement joins TRBV5-1 to TRBJ1-2; D uncertain. The V end lost 0 bases, the J end lost 4 bases, and 10 bases lay between the germline ends. Germline V gene lookup returns CDR1 SGHRS and CDR2 YFSETQ. The CDR3 spans 14 residues. The CDR3 region is CASSLEIGPYGYTF. As DNA, the CDR3 is TGCGCCAGCAGCTTGGAAATAGGCCCCTATGGCTACACCTTC.

The chain couples TRBV7-8 to TRBJ1-2; a possible D gene is TRBD1 (6 bases). The germline gives CDR1 SGHVS, CDR2 FQNEAQ. The V and J ends lost 2 bases and 4 bases respectively, with 8 bases between them. The CDR3 loop spans 13 amino acids. Here the CDR3 DNA reads TGTGCCAGCAGCTTAACAGGGCGCTATGGCTACACCTTC. Translating it yields CASSLTGRYGYTF.

The CDR3 region has the DNA TGTGCCAGCAGTGAAGTAGGAACAGACTACGAGCAGTACTTC. Protein product: CASSEVGTDYEQYF. The J gene is TRBJ2-7, the V gene TRBV6-1; D unclear. From germline, CDR1 is MNHNS and CDR2 SASEGT. The CDR3 is made up of 14 amino acids. The germline V and J ends were trimmed by 1 base and 3 bases, with 10 bases remaining between them.

As to this clone: The junction and the germline gene differ at one end; a read error may be behind it. CDR3 sequence reads: CASSAQATAGERFF. Written as DNA, the CDR3 is TGTGCCAGTAGTGCCCAAGCGACGGCGGGGGAGCGGTTCTTC. V usage is TRBV19 and J usage is TRBJ2-1, with 7 bases lining up with TRBD2. The CDR3 has 14 amino acids. CDR1 is LNHDA and CDR2 is SQIVND in the germline V gene (reference sequence).

This clone was counted a few times. This chain links TRBV27 with TRBJ1-6, with D perhaps matching TRBD1 (6 bases). The V and J ends lost 2 bases and 9 bases respectively, with 14 bases between them. The germline gives CDR1 MNHEY, CDR2 SMNVEV (reference sequence). The length of the CDR3 is 15 residues. CDR3 DNA: TGTGCCAGCAGTTTAGTGGCAGGGGTAGGTTCACCCCTCCACTTT. This gives the protein CASSLVAGVGSPLHF.

In its sample, this clone was seen once. This may be a read error, as it is one base from a much larger clone. Other DNA sequences in the same sample also yield this CDR3. The chain carries TRBV5-1 and TRBJ2-7, with 7 nucleotides matching TRBD1. The CDR3 contains 12 residues. Germline lookup yields CDR1 SGHRS and CDR2 YFSETQ. V lost 4 bases to trimming and J lost 4 bases; unmatched junction nucleotides: 2. The CDR3 loop reads CASSRDSYEQYF. The CDR3 region has the DNA TGCGCCAGCAGCCGGGACAGTTACGAGCAGTACTTC. Supplemented by reference TRBV5-1 and TRBJ2-7, the full variable domain reads KAGVTQTPRYLIKTRGQQVTLSCSPISGHRSVSWYQQTPGQGLQFLFEYFSETQRNKGNFPGRFSGRQFSNSRSEMNVSTLELGDSALYLCASSRDSYEQYFGPGTRLTVT.

The rearrangement uses TRBV7-6 and TRBJ2-3, with TRBD1 matching 7 bases. J was trimmed by 2 bases and V by 1 base; bases with no gene match: 6. In germline, CDR1 is SGHVS, CDR2 FNYEAQ. The CDR3 totals 16 residues. The CDR3 spells CASSLGWDSYTDTQYF. The CDR3 DNA sequence: TGTGCCAGCAGCTTAGGATGGGACAGCTACACAGATACGCAGTATTTT.

The chain is built from TRBV10-3 and TRBJ1-1; 9 nucleotides agree with TRBD1. The CDR3 has 15 residues. V dropped 6 bases and J dropped 0; count of bases not matched to a gene: 5. The V gene's germline CDR1 is ENHRY and CDR2 SYGVKD. The CDR3 spells CAIRGDRVMNTEAFF. CDR3 in DNA: TGTGCCATCAGGGGGGACAGGGTTATGAACACTGAAGCTTTCTTT.

A remark on this clone: The same CDR3 arises from other DNA sequences in this sample as well. V gene TRBV11-2 combines with J gene TRBJ2-3; D gene unclear. Germline loops: CDR1 SGHAT, CDR2 FQNNGV. The CDR3 runs 11 residues. Trimming pared 1 base from V and 4 bases from J, leaving 0 bases between. In DNA form, the CDR3 reads TGTGCCAGCAGCTTAGCAGATACGCAGTATTTT. It yields the protein CASSLADTQYF.

V and J are TRBV7-8 and TRBJ2-7, with 9 bases fitting TRBD1. The J segment lost 5 bases and the V segment lost 3 bases, leaving 2 bases of the junction unmatched. CDR3 length: 13 amino acids. The V gene's germline CDR1 is SGHVS and CDR2 FQNEAQ. This chain's CDR3 is CASSLDRGDEQYF. The CDR3 DNA sequence: TGTGCCAGCAGCTTGGACAGGGGTGACGAGCAGTACTTC.

This chain connects TRBV9 to TRBJ2-1, with TRBD2 identical over 7 bases. This CDR3 is 16 amino acids long. CDR1 is SGDLS and CDR2 is YYNGEE in the germline V gene. Trimming removed 4 bases from V and 5 bases from J; junction bases left unmatched: 12. The CDR3 coding sequence is TGTGCCAGCAGCCTCACGGGGGGACCCCTCGACAATGAGCAGTTCTTC. This codes for CASSLTGGPLDNEQFF.

The chain is built from TRBV25-1 and TRBJ2-3, with 8 positions matching TRBD2. CDR3 size: 13 residues. Unmatched junction bases numbered 0, after V lost 3 bases and J lost 4 bases. Germline V gene data show CDR1 as MGHDK and CDR2 as SYGVNS. In DNA, the CDR3 is TGTGCCAGCAGTGACGGGGGGGCAGATACGCAGTATTTT. It codes for CASSDGGADTQYF.

The J gene is TRBJ1-3, the V gene TRBV7-9; D is possibly TRBD1 (5 bases). Trimming removed 2 bases from V and 0 bases from J, with 17 bases in between. The CDR3 loop spans 18 amino acids. The germline V gene has CDR1 SEHNR and CDR2 FQNEAQ (reference sequence). The CDR3 DNA reads TGTGCCAGCAGCTTAAATTGGGGCCTGACAAGCTCTGGAAACACCATATATTTT. This gives the protein CASSLNWGLTSSGNTIYF.

The gene calls are TRBV18 and TRBJ1-2; D is perhaps TRBD1 (6 bases). Looked up from germline, CDR1 is KGHSH and CDR2 is LQKENI. This CDR3 region has 14 residues. Trimming pared 1 base from V and 3 bases from J, leaving 9 bases between. DNA of the CDR3: TGTGCCAGCTCACCACAGGGGGTTTACTATGGCTACACCTTC. This translates into CASSPQGVYYGYTF.

This clone appeared a single time. The chain couples TRBV5-5 to TRBJ2-5; the D gene is possibly TRBD1 (6 bases). Germline-derived CDR1 and CDR2 are SGHKS and YYEKEE (reference sequence). With 0 bases removed from V and 5 bases from J, the gap between germline ends came to 11 bases. The CDR3 contains 14 residues. The DNA of the CDR3 is TGTGCCAGCAGCTTGGCAGGGGAATCTGAGACCCAGTACTTC. Its protein product is CASSLAGESETQYF.

The chain recombines TRBV7-2 with TRBJ2-1; the D is unclear. The V gene lost 1 base and the J gene lost 1 base, with 17 bases spanning the gap. The CDR3 totals 18 residues. Germline CDR1 is SGHTA and CDR2 is FQGNSA. As DNA, the CDR3 is TGTGCCAGCAGCTTAGGGGGTGGAGCCCGCTCGTCCTACAATGAGCAGTTCTTC. Its protein is CASSLGGGARSSYNEQFF.

On this clone itself: Different DNA sequences within this sample yield the same CDR3. The chain employs TRBV30 and TRBJ2-3, with 7 bases that match TRBD2. Germline values: CDR1 GTSNPN, CDR2 SVGIG (reference sequence). CDR3 length: 15 residues. The V segment lost 0 bases and the J segment 1 base; nucleotides outside the gene matches: 4. The CDR3 nucleotides are TGTGCCTGGAGTGTAGCTCTAGCGGGCACAGATACGCAGTATTTT. Amino acid sequence: CAWSVALAGTDTQYF.

This clone came up a few times. The chain employs TRBV15 and TRBJ2-3; D is unclear. The V gene's germline CDR1 is LNHNV and CDR2 YYDKDF (reference sequence). Trimming pared 0 bases from V and 2 bases from J, leaving 12 bases between. The CDR3 covers 16 residues. The CDR3 sequence: CATSRDHRADTDTQYF. Written as DNA, the CDR3 is TGTGCCACCAGCAGAGATCACCGAGCAGACACAGATACGCAGTATTTT.

The chain recombines TRBV28 with TRBJ1-2; 9 nucleotides line up with TRBD1. This CDR3 has 15 amino acids. The V gene's germline CDR1 is MDHEN and CDR2 SYDVKM. Trimming took 3 bases from V and 11 from J; bases not matched to a gene: 13. CDR3 protein: CASSFPESQGQGYTF. The CDR3 DNA reads TGTGCCAGCAGTTTCCCGGAAAGTCAAGGACAGGGGTACACCTTC.

CDR3 DNA: TGTGCCAGCACCCAGGACAGGGGGCTCAACGAGCAGTACTTC. It encodes CASTQDRGLNEQYF. This rearrangement joins TRBV7-9 to TRBJ2-7, with 11 bases fitting TRBD1. V was clipped by 7 bases and J by 5 bases; unmatched bases: 7. Germline assignment: CDR1 SEHNR and CDR2 FQNEAQ (reference sequence). The CDR3 loop spans 14 amino acids.

This chain connects TRBV19 to TRBJ2-2; no reliable D call. CDR3 length: 14 residues. The V end lost 7 bases, the J end lost 2 bases, and 11 bases lay between the germline ends. Looked up from germline, CDR1 is LNHDA and CDR2 is SQIVND (reference sequence). CDR3 nucleotide sequence: TGTGCCAGTACCGTGACGGAAAACACCGGGGAGCTGTTTTTT. Protein: CASTVTENTGELFF.

The V call is TRBV6-6, the J call TRBJ1-1; D remains unclear. CDR1 MNHNY and CDR2 SVGAGI come from the germline V gene (reference sequence). The V and J ends lost 8 bases and 6 bases respectively, with 16 bases between them. The CDR3 is 13 amino acids. Here the CDR3 DNA reads TGTGCCAGCCCGCCGGCCGGGGAAGCTGAAGCTTTCTTT. As protein: CASPPAGEAEAFF.

A note on this clone: Other DNA sequences in this specimen translate into the identical CDR3. The V call is TRBV5-1, the J call TRBJ2-1; 7 positions agree with TRBD1. Germline CDR1 reads SGHRS; CDR2 reads YFSETQ. This CDR3 has 13 amino acids. V shed 2 bases and J 7 bases; nucleotides not matched to a gene: 3. CDR3 amino acids: CASSFAGGNEQFF. The CDR3 DNA reads as TGCGCCAGCAGCTTTGCAGGGGGAAATGAGCAGTTCTTC.

The chain employs TRBV5-1 and TRBJ2-5; no clear D gene. Germline CDR1 reads SGHRS; CDR2 reads YFSETQ. The CDR3 consists of 14 residues. The V end was cut by 2 bases, the J end by 3 bases, with 11 bases between. Here the CDR3 DNA reads TGCGCCAGCAGCTTTATCGGCGGTGAAGAGACCCAGTACTTC. Its protein product is CASSFIGGEETQYF.